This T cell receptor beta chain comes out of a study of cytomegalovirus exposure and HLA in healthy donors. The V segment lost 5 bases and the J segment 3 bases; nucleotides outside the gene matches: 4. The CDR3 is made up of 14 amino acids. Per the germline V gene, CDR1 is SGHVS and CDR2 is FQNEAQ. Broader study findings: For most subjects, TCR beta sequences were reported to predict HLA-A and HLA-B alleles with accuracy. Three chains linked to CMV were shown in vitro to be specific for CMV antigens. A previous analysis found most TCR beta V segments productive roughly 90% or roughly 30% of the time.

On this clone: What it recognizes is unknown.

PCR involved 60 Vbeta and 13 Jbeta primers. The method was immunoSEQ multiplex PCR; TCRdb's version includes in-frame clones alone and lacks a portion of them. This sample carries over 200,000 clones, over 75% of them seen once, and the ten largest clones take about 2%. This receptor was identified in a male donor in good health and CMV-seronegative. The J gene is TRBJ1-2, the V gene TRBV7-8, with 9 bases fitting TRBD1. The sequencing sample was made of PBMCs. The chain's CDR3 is CASSPRTGDYGYTF. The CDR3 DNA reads TGTGCCAGCAGCCCTAGGACAGGGGACTATGGCTACACCTTC.